The clone carrying this T cell receptor beta chain was detected a few times. The data originate from a study of T cell repertoires in cytomegalovirus infection. The CDR3 is 15 amino acids. V was pared by 2 bases and J by 8 bases, with 9 bases of the junction left unmatched. Germline V lookup: CDR1 MGHRA, CDR2 YSYEKL. TCRdb reprocessed the reads with MiXCR, giving one entry per CDR3 protein. The sample yields roughly 760,000 distinct CDR3 sequences, under 40% seen once. This TCR was sampled from a human donor in good health (CMV status not recorded). Some clones in this sample may be carry-over from other donors' samples. The sample comprised PBMCs. This chain joins TRBV4-1 and TRBJ1-2; 9 nucleotides align to TRBD1. The CDR3 DNA is TGCGCCAGCAGCCAATCCGGGACAGGGCCTCCCGGCTACACCTTC. This translates into CASSQSGTGPPGYTF.